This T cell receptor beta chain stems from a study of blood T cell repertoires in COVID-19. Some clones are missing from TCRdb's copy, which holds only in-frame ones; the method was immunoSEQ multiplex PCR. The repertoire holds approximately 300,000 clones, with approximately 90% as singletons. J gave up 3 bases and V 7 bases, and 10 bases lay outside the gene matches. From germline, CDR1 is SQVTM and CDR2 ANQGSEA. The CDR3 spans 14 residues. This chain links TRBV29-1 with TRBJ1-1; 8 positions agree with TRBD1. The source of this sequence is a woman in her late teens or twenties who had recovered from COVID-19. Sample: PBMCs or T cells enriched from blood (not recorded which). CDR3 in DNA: TGCAGCGCCGAACCGACAGGGGCGCACACTGAAGCTTTCTTT. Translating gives CSAEPTGAHTEAFF.